This T cell receptor (beta chain) derives from a study of tissue T cells after allogeneic stem cell transplantation. The CDR3 runs to 15 residues. Germline V lookup: CDR1 MSHET, CDR2 SYDVDS. The V end lost 3 bases, the J end lost 0 bases, and 9 bases lay between the germline ends. Some clones are missing from TCRdb's copy, which holds only in-frame ones; the method was immunoSEQ multiplex PCR. The sample consists of more than 45,000 clones, around 70% of them appearing once. Only a few counts were recorded for this clone. What it binds is unknown. Mouse gene names apply. The CDR3 end lies 1 residue beyond the end of the read and is filled in from the germline J gene. Study-wide points: Blood and spleen captured only part of the tissue TCR repertoire. Anatomically similar tissues had similar TCR repertoires within each patient.

The V and J genes are TRBV29 and TRBJ1-3; unclear D gene. Sample: sorted cells pooled from one or two spleens. The source is a pool of C57BL/6 mice in good health. Here the CDR3 reads CASSFTRNSGNTLYF. The sequenced part of the CDR3 DNA is TGTGCTAGCAGTTTCACACGGAATTCTGGAAATACGCTCTAT.